This T cell receptor beta chain was captured in a study of T cells in Graves' hyperthyroidism and ophthalmopathy. Study information: Any treatment followed the collection of peripheral blood at initial diagnosis.

Germline loops: CDR1 SGHTA, CDR2 FQGTGA. There are 12 residues in the CDR3. Deletions cut 5 bases from V and 6 bases from J, with 10 bases between. Study-level points and caveats: Most expanded thyroid clonotypes above 0.001 recurred in blood.

Recently diagnosed hyperthyroidism of less than 2 months' duration affected patients aged 18 to 65. Notes on this clonotype: Its antigen is not identified.

The TCR beta CDR3 regions underwent amplification using RNA transcripts as the source. The HTBI primer set was used in a first-round RT-PCR of the TCR CDR3. TCRdb analysed the multiplex PCR reads with MiXCR anew, one entry per CDR3 protein. This table holds hundreds of thousands of distinct CDR3 sequences, 38% found once. This receptor was taken from a man in his late teens or twenties with Graves' hyperthyroidism. The V gene is TRBV7-3, the J gene TRBJ1-2; a weak D match, TRBD1 (6 bases). Specimen: blood. CDR3 in amino acids: CASSTRQDGYTF. DNA for the CDR3: TGTGCCAGCAGCACCCGACAGGATGGCTACACCTTC.